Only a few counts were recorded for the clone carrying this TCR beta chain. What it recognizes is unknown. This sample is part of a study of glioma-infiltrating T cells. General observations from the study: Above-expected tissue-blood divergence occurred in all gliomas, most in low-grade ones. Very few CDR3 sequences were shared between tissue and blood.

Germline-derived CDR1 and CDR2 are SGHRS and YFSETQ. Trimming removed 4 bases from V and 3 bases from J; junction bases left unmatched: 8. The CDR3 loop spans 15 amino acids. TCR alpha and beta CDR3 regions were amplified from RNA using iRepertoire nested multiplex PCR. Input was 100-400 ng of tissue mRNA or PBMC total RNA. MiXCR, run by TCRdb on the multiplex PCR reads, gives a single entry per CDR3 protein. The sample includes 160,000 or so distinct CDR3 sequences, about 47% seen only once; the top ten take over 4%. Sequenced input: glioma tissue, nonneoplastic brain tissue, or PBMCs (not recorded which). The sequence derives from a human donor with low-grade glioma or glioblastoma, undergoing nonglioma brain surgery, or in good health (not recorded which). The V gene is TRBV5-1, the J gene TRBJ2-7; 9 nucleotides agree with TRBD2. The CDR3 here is CASSPGLAGIYEQYF. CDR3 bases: TGCGCCAGCAGCCCAGGCCTAGCGGGAATCTACGAGCAGTACTTC.